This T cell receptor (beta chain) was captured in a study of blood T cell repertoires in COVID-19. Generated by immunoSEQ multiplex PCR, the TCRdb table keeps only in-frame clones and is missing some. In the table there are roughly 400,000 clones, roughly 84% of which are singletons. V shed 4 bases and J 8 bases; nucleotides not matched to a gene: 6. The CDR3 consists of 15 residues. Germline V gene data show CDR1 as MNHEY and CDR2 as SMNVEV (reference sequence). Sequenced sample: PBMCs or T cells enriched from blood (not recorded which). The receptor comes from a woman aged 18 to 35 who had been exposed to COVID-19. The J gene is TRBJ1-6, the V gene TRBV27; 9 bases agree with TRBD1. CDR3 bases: TGTGCCAGCAGTTCCGGGACAGGGCGGGATTCACCCCTCCACTTT. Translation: CASSSGTGRDSPLHF.